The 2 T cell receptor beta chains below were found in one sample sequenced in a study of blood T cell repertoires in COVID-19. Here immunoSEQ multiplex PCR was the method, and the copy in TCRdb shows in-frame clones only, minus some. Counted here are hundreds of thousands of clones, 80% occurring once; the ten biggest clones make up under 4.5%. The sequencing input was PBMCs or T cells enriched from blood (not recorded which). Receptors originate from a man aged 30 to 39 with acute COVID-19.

The CDR3 reads CASSPGTDYYEQYF. CDR3 nucleotide sequence: TGTGCCAGCAGCCCCGGGACAGATTACTACGAGCAGTACTTC. This chain uses TRBV5-5 with TRBJ2-7; 7 bases align to TRBD1. Germline V gene lookup returns CDR1 SGHKS and CDR2 YYEKEE (reference sequence). This CDR3 comprises 14 residues. The V gene end was trimmed by 4 bases and the J gene end by 3 bases; junction bases not matched to a gene: 7.

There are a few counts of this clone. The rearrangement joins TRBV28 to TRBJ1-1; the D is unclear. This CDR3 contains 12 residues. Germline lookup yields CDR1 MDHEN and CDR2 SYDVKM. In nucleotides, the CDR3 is TGTGGGGTGGGCGCACTGAACACTGAAGCTTTCTTT. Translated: CGVGALNTEAFF.